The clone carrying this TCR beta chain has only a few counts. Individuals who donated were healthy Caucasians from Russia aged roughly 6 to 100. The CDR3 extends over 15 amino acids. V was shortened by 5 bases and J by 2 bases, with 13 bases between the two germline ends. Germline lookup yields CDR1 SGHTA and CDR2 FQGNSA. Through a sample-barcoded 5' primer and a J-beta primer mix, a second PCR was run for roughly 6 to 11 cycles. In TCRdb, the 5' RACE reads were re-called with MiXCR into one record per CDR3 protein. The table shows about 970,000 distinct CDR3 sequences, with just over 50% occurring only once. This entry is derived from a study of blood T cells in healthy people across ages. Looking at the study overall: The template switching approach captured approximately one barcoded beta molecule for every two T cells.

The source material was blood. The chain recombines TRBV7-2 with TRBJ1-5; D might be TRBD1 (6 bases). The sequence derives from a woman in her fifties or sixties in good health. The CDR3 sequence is CASSPGQWGNQPQHF. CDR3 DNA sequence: TGTGCCAGCAGCCCTGGACAGTGGGGCAATCAGCCCCAGCATTTT.